The table lists the clone carrying this TCR beta chain with a few counts. The antigen is undetermined. This specimen belongs to a study of response to subunit inactivated influenza vaccine. One entry per CDR3 protein results from TCRdb running MiXCR on the RT-PCR reads. Of 650,000 to 800,000 distinct CDR3 sequences in the sample, 14% were seen once. This CDR3 contains 15 residues. Trimming removed 6 bases from V and 2 bases from J, with 17 bases in between. Germline lookup yields CDR1 DFQATT and CDR2 SNEGSKA (reference sequence). Study outcomes and limitations: That few new T cells are recruited by each seasonal influenza vaccination was the authors' suggestion.

Source: PBMCs from blood, taken roughly 15 days before vaccination. The clonotype originates from a man aged 45-65 years who received an inactivated influenza vaccine. The rearrangement joins TRBV20-1 to TRBJ2-1; D possibly corresponds to TRBD2 (5 bases). The CDR3 DNA follows: TGCAGTGCGGCCGGAGGCCTTGAGGCCTACAATGAGCAGTTCTTC. Protein product: CSAAGGLEAYNEQFF.